This TCR beta chain was recovered during a study of spatial heterogeneity in lung cancer. The study, taken as a whole, reports: Within tumors, counts of expanded alpha and beta TCRs tracked tumor mutation counts.

One entry per CDR3 protein results from TCRdb running MiXCR on the 5' RACE reads. The sample lists 20,000 to 30,000 distinct CDR3 sequences, 8.8% occurring once. Time point of the sample: sample taken at primary tumor resection. In each case, whole RNA from tumor, nontumor lung or frozen PBMC was sequenced unsorted. The V segment lost 4 bases and the J segment 9 bases; nucleotides outside the gene matches: 9. The CDR3 runs to 17 residues. In germline, CDR1 is LGHDT, CDR2 YNNKEL (reference sequence). This clonotype was picked up a small number of times. As yet, its antigen is unknown. This receptor was obtained from a male donor with early-stage non-small cell lung cancer. The chain uses TRBV3-1 and TRBJ2-1, with TRBD2 matching 16 bases. The sample was lung tumor tissue, taken at surgery. The CDR3 sequence is CASSPPGLAGGVGEQFF. The CDR3 bases are TGTGCCAGCAGCCCACCGGGACTAGCGGGAGGGGTCGGTGAGCAGTTCTTC.